The T cell receptor (beta chain) described here comes from a study of blood T cell repertoires in COVID-19. Generated by immunoSEQ multiplex PCR, the TCRdb table keeps only in-frame clones and is missing some. The table shows more than 400,000 clones, with roughly 87% occurring only once. This receptor was obtained from a young woman who had recovered from COVID-19. The specimen sequenced was PBMCs or T cells enriched from blood (not recorded which).

The CDR3 region has the DNA TGTGCCAGCAGTCCCGGGACAGATGCCGCTGGAAACACCATATATTTT. Its protein is CASSPGTDAAGNTIYF. The V gene is TRBV27, the J gene TRBJ1-3; 7 bases are shared with TRBD1. CDR3 length equals 16 residues. Germline CDR1 is MNHEY and CDR2 is SMNVEV (reference sequence). V dropped 5 bases and J dropped 2; count of bases not matched to a gene: 9.